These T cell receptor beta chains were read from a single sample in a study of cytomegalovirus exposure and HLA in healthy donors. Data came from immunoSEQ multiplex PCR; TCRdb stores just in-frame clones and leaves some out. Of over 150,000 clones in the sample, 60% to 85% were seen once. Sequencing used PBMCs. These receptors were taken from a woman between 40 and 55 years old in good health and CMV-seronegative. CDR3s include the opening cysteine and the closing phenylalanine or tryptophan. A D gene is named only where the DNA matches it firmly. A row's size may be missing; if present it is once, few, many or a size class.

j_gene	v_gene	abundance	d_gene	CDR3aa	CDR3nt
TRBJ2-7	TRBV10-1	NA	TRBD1	CASRSGDSEDYEQYF	TGCGCCAGCAGATCAGGGGACAGTGAGGACTACGAGCAGTACTTC
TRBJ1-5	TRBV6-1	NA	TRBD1	CASILGQASQPQHF	TGTGCCAGCATTCTAGGACAGGCCAGCCAGCCCCAGCATTTT
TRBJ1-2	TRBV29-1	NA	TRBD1	CSVSRDRRDYGYTF	TGCAGCGTCTCTCGGGACAGAAGGGACTATGGCTACACCTTC
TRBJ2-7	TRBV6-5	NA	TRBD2	CASSGLAGNEQYF	TGTGCCAGCAGTGGACTAGCGGGAAACGAGCAGTACTTC
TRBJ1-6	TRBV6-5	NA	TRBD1	CASRFGQGGSPLHF	TGTGCCAGCAGATTCGGACAGGGGGGTTCACCCCTCCACTTT
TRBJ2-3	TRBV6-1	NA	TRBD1	CASSEGGGTGVSTDTQYF	TGTGCCAGCAGTGAAGGGGGAGGGACAGGGGTGTCGACAGATACGCAGTATTTT
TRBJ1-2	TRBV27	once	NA	CASSPSREGNGYTF	TGTGCCAGCAGTCCATCCAGGGAAGGGAATGGCTACACCTTC
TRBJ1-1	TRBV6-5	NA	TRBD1	CASSPRTGARTEAFF	TGTGCCAGCAGTCCCCGGACAGGGGCAAGGACTGAAGCTTTCTTT
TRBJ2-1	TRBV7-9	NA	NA	CASSPASWGGHEQFF	TGTGCCAGCAGCCCAGCCTCCTGGGGGGGGCATGAGCAGTTCTTC
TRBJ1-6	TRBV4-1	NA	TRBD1	CASSLGTENSPLHF	TGCGCCAGCAGCCTTGGGACAGAAAATTCACCCCTCCACTTT
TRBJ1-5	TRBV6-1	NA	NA	CASSRTEGNQPQHF	TGTGCCAGCAGTCGGACAGAGGGGAATCAGCCCCAGCATTTT
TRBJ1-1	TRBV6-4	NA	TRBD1	CASSDRDRNTEAFF	TGTGCCAGCAGTGACAGGGACAGGAACACTGAAGCTTTCTTT
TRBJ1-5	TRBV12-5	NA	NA	CASGGGQFIHQPQHF	TGTGCTAGTGGGGGCGGACAGTTCATCCATCAGCCCCAGCATTTT
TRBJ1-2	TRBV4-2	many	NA	CASSQVFGRSSTF	TGTGCCAGCAGCCAAGTCTTTGGCCGCTCGTCCACCTTC
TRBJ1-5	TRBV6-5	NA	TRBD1	CASRSGQGNQPQHF	TGTGCCAGCAGGTCGGGACAGGGCAATCAGCCCCAGCATTTT
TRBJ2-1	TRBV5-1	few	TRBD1	CASRLGGTGDNEQFF	TGCGCCAGCAGACTGGGGGGGACAGGGGACAATGAGCAGTTCTTC
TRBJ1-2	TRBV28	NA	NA	CASSLGAKNNYGYTF	TGTGCCAGCAGTTTAGGGGCCAAGAATAACTATGGCTACACCTTC
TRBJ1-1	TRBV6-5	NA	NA	CASSYSGNEAFF	TGTGCCAGCAGTTATTCAGGTAACGAAGCTTTCTTT
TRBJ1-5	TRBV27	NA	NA	CASSSGSHQPQHF	TGTGCCAGCAGTTCAGGTTCTCATCAGCCCCAGCATTTT
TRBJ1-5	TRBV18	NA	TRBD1	CASSPLDRGWNQPQHF	TGTGCCAGCTCACCCCTGGACAGGGGTTGGAATCAGCCCCAGCATTTT
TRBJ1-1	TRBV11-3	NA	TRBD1	CASSPRDRGTEAFF	TGTGCCAGCAGCCCCCGGGACAGGGGTACTGAAGCTTTCTTT
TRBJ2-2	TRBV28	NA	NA	CTSSPTRQDWNTGELFF	TGTACCAGCAGTCCCACCCGACAGGACTGGAACACCGGGGAGCTGTTTTTT
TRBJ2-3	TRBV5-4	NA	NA	CASSLGGPGTDTQYF	TGTGCCAGCAGCTTGGGTGGGCCAGGCACAGATACGCAGTATTTT
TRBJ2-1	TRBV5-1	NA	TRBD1	CASGIRTGSYNEQFF	TGCGCCAGCGGCATTAGGACAGGGTCCTACAATGAGCAGTTCTTC